This TCR beta chain is drawn from a study of CD8 T cells in ankylosing spondylitis. Notes on the study in general: The study looked at matched synovial fluid samples from ankylosing spondylitis patients. Disease-linked clones were reported to be significantly enriched there. A motif in TCR beta, a set of fewer than ten highly homologous variants, appeared characteristic of ankylosing spondylitis blood. Previous work reported some of these motif variants in the synovial fluid and blood of reactive arthritis.

For TCR beta, libraries came from quantitative 5'-RACE with molecular barcodes. MiXCR, run by TCRdb on the 5' RACE reads, gives a single entry per CDR3 protein. Among approximately 200,000 distinct CDR3 sequences listed, about 13% were seen once. Turning to this clonotype: What it binds is not known.

The CDR3 covers 13 residues. Trimming removed 7 bases at V and 1 base at J, with 10 bases between. Germline V gene lookup returns CDR1 SNHLY and CDR2 FYNNEI. The material sequenced was blood, either unsorted or a sorted T cell fraction (not recorded which). The genes are TRBV2 and TRBJ1-1, with D uncertain. The TCR was taken from a male donor with ankylosing spondylitis or in good health (not recorded which). This CDR3 is CASKPGRNTEAFF. Here the CDR3 DNA reads TGTGCCAGCAAACCAGGAAGGAACACTGAAGCTTTCTTT.